This T cell receptor (beta chain) stems from a study of blood T cell repertoires in COVID-19. Background on the study: The United States, Italy and Spain were the sources of the acute and convalescent COVID-19 samples. Sources were T cells, B-cell-depleted T cells, or PBMCs; the material itself was cDNA or gDNA.

In the original processing: Estimates of nucleated cell counts were drawn from the amplification of reference gene primers. Generated by immunoSEQ multiplex PCR, the TCRdb table keeps only in-frame clones and is missing some. V and J calls and clone size are given by that table; D and trimming were obtained from the DNA. This table holds 99,000 or so clones, about 91% found once. Looked up from germline, CDR1 is ENHRY and CDR2 is SYGVKD. Trimming cost V 3 bases and J 1 base; bases outside gene matches: 1. This CDR3 is 14 amino acids long. This receptor was obtained from a man aged 45-65 years with COVID-19, enrolled during active disease. Sequencing used peripheral blood. The V gene is TRBV10-3, the J gene TRBJ2-3; 7 bases are shared with TRBD1. The CDR3 sequence: CAISDGTGTDTQYF. For the CDR3, the DNA is TGTGCCATCAGTGACGGGACAGGCACAGATACGCAGTATTTT.